Reported below is one T cell receptor beta chain. Its antigen is currently unknown. These data are taken from a study of cytomegalovirus exposure and HLA in healthy donors. Study observations and caveats: It was taken for granted in presence/absence analyses that sequencing depth across donors was roughly uniform.

The PCR used 60 Vbeta and 13 Jbeta primers. The assay was immunoSEQ multiplex PCR, and TCRdb's table has in-frame clones only and misses some. The sample lists under 200,000 clones, roughly 89% occurring once. Unmatched junction bases numbered 5, after V lost 5 bases and J lost 7 bases. Germline CDR1 reads WSHSY; CDR2 reads SAAADI. This CDR3 has 14 residues. This TCR came from a woman between 25 and 40 years old in good health and CMV-seronegative. The rearrangement uses TRBV10-2 and TRBJ1-4; 9 bases map to TRBD1. The specimen was PBMCs. CDR3 region: CASSQQGAGEKLFF. The CDR3 coding sequence is TGCGCCAGCAGTCAACAGGGGGCAGGTGAAAAACTGTTTTTT.